This T cell receptor (beta chain) was profiled in a study of technical replicates of blood from a few donors. Method: immunoSEQ multiplex PCR; TCRdb's copy keeps in-frame clones and lacks some. In the table there are 75,000 to 95,000 clones, less than 95% of which are singletons. Looked up from germline, CDR1 is SGHVS and CDR2 is FQNEAQ. The V end lost 6 bases, the J end lost 4 bases, and 13 bases lay between the germline ends. This CDR3 comprises 15 residues. This chain links TRBV7-8 with TRBJ2-6; D is ambiguous. The sample taken for sequencing was T cells isolated from PBMCs. This TCR came from a human donor in good health. This CDR3 reads CASSLAGTGANVLTF. CDR3 in DNA: TGTGCCAGCAGTTTGGCAGGAACCGGGGCCAACGTCCTGACTTTC.